This TCR beta chain was documented in a study of T-cell memory formation after mild COVID-19. Study summary: Clusters were largely donor specific.

Of note for this clonotype: Antigen: not known.

Points from the study as a whole: Clones that shrank (day 15 to 85) were balanced CD4/CD8, whereas later expanders leaned CD4+.

Researchers used 5'RACE with constant-segment primers to make TCR alpha and TCR beta cDNA libraries that carry sample barcodes and UMIs. MiXCR was run by TCRdb on the 5' RACE reads, yielding one entry per CDR3 protein. The repertoire includes roughly 48,000 distinct CDR3 sequences, roughly a quarter of them detected once, and 35% to 50% sits in the top ten. The CDR3 length is 13 residues. CDR1 is LGHNA and CDR2 is YNFKEQ in the germline V gene. Trimming took 5 bases from V and 2 from J, leaving 10 bases between them. Input material: PBMCs or a T cell subset sorted from them (not recorded which). The clonotype was recovered from a man aged 18 to 29 who had mild COVID-19 (a few samples of this study predate the infection). Cell type and time point are not known. This chain joins TRBV4-2 and TRBJ2-7; possible D gene TRBD1, 5 bases. CDR3 sequence (DNA): TGTGCCAGCAGCTACGACAGAGCCTACGAGCAGTACTTC. This translates into CASSYDRAYEQYF.